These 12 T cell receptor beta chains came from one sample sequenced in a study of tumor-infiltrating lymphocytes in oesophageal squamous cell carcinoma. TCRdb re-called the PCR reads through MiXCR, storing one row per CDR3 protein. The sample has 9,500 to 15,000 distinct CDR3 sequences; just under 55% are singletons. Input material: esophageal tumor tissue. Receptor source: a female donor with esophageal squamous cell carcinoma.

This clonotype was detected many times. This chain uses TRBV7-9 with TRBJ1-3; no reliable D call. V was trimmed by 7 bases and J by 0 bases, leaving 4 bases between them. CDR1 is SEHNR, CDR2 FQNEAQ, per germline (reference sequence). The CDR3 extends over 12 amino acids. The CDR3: CASNPSGNTIYF. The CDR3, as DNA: TGTGCCAGCAACCCCTCTGGAAACACCATATATTTT.

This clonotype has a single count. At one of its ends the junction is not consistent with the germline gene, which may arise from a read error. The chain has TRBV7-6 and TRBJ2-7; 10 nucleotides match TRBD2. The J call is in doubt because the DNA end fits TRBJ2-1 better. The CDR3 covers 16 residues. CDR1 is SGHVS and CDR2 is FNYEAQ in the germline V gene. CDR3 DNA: TGTGCTAGCAGCTATTCAATAGCGGGGGGATACAATGAGCAGTTCTTC. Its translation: CASSYSIAGGYNEQFF.

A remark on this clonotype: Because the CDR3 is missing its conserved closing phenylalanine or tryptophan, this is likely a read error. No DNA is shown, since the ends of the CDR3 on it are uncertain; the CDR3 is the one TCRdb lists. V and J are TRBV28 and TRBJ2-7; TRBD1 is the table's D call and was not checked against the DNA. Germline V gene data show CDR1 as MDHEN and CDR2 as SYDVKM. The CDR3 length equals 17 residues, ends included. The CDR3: CASSVPAAGGYGYTFGS.

The CDR3 reads CASSFIGVSSYNEQFF. In DNA form, the CDR3 reads TGTGCCAGCAGCTTTATCGGCGTCAGCTCCTACAATGAGCAGTTCTTC. The gene calls are TRBV7-9 and TRBJ2-1; D is ambiguous. There are 16 residues in the CDR3. V was pared by 3 bases and J by 0 bases, with 12 bases between. The V gene's germline CDR1 is SEHNR and CDR2 FQNEAQ (reference sequence).

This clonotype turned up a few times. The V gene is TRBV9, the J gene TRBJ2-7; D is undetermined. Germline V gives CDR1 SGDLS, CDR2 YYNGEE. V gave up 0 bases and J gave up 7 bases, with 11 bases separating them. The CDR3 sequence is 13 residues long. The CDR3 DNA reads TGTGCCAGCAGCGTAGGCGACGGCAATGAGCAGTACTTC. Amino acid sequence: CASSVGDGNEQYF.

The CDR3 sequence: CASRISLNTEAFF. The CDR3 nucleotides read TGTGCCTCCAGAATATCTCTGAACACTGAAGCTTTCTTT. V is TRBV12-3 or TRBV12-4 and J is TRBJ1-1; no clear D. Trimming pared 11 bases from V and 0 bases from J, leaving 13 bases between. This CDR3 comprises 13 residues.

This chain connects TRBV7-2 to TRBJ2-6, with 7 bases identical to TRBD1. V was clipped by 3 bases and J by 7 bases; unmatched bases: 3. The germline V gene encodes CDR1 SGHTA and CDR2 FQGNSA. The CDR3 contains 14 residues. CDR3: CASSFRQGANVLTF. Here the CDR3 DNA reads TGTGCCAGCAGCTTCCGACAGGGTGCCAACGTCCTGACTTTC.

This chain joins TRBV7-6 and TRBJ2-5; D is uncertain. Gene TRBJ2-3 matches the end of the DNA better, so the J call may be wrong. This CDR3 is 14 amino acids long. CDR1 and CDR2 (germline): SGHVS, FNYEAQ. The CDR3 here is CASSLAPRSHTQYF. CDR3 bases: TGTGCCAGCAGCTTAGCGCCCCGGAGTCATACGCAGTATTTT.

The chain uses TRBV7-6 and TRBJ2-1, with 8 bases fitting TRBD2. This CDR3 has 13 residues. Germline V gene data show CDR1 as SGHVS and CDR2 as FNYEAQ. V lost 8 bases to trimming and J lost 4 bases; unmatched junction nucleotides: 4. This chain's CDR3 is CASREGGYNEQFF. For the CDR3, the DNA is TGTGCCAGCCGGGAGGGGGGGTACAATGAGCAGTTCTTC.

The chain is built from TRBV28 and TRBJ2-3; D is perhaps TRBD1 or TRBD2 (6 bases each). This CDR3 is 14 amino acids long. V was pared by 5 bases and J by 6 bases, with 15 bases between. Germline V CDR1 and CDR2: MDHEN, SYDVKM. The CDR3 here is CASSRGWEADTQYF. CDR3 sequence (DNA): TGTGCCAGCAGTAGGGGGTGGGAGGCTGATACGCAGTATTTT.

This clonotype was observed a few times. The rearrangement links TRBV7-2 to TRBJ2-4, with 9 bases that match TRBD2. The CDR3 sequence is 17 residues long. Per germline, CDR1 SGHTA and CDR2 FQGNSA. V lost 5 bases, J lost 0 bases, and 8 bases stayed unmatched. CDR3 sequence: CASSPHVAGVAKNIQYF. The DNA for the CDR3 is TGTGCCAGCAGCCCGCACGTAGCGGGAGTAGCCAAAAACATTCAGTACTTC.

CDR3 DNA sequence: TGTGCCAGCAGTTCCCCCGGGACTAGCGATTGGGAGACCCAGTACTTC. As protein: CASSSPGTSDWETQYF. V is TRBV28 and J is TRBJ2-5, with 10 bases identical to TRBD2. The CDR3 totals 16 residues. Germline CDR1 is MDHEN and CDR2 is SYDVKM. J gave up 5 bases and V 4 bases, and 10 bases lay outside the gene matches.